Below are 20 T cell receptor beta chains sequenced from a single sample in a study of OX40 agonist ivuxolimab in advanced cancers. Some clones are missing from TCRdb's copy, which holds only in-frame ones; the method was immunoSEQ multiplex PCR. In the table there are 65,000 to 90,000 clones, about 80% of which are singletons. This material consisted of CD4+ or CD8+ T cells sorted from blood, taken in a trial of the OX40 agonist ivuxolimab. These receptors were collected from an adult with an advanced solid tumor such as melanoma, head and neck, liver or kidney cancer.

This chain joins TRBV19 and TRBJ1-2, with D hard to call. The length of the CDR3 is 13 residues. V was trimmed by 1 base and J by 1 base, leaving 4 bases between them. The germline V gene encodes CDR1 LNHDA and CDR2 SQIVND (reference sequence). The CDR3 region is CASSIGINYGYTF. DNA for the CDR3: TGTGCCAGTAGTATAGGGATTAACTATGGCTACACCTTC.

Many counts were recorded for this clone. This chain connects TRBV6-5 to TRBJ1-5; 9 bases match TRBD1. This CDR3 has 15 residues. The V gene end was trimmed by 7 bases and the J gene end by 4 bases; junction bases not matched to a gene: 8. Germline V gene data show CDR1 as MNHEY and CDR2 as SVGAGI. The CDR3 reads CASKAAGTGNQPQHF. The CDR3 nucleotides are TGTGCCAGCAAAGCCGCCGGGACAGGGAATCAGCCCCAGCATTTT.

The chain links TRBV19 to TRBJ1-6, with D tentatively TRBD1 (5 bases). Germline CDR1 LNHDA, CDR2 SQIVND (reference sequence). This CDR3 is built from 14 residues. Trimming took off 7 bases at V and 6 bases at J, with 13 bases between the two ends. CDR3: CASTMQGSNSPLHF. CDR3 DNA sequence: TGTGCCAGTACAATGCAGGGAAGTAATTCACCCCTCCACTTT.

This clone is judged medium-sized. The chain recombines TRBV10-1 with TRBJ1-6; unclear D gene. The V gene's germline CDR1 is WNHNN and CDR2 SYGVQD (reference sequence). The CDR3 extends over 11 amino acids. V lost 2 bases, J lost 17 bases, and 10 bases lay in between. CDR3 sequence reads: CASSEGTPVHF. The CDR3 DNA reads TGCGCCAGCAGTGAGGGCACCCCGGTCCACTTT.

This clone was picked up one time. CDR3: CASSLDPPRRQSYNEQFF. The CDR3 coding sequence is TGTGCCAGCAGCTTAGATCCCCCTCGGCGACAATCCTACAATGAGCAGTTCTTC. The rearrangement uses TRBV11-2 and TRBJ2-1; D gene ambiguous. V lost 0 bases, J lost 1 base, and 16 bases lay in between. This CDR3 has 18 amino acids. Looked up from germline, CDR1 is SGHAT and CDR2 is FQNNGV.

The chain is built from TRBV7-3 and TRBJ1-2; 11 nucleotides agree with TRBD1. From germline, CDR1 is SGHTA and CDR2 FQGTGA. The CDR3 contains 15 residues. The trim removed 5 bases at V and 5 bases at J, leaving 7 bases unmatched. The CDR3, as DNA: TGTGCCAGCAGCCCCCCGGGACAGGGGGAATATGGCTACACCTTC. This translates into CASSPPGQGEYGYTF.

The CDR3 spells CASSLDGRGLRGTEAFF. The CDR3 nucleotides read TGTGCCAGCAGCTTAGACGGGCGGGGGCTGAGAGGCACTGAAGCTTTCTTT. The V and J genes are TRBV7-9 and TRBJ1-1; the D gene is possibly TRBD1 (6 bases). Germline V CDR1 and CDR2: SEHNR, FQNEAQ (reference sequence). V was trimmed by 1 base and J by 4 bases, leaving 19 bases between them. This CDR3 has 17 amino acids.

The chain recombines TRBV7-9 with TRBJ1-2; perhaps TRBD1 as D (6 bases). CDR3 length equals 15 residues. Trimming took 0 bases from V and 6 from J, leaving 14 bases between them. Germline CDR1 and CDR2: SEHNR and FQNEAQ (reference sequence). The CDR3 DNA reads TGTGCCAGCAGCTTAGCAGGGGGTGAGCCTCATGGCTACACCTTC. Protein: CASSLAGGEPHGYTF.

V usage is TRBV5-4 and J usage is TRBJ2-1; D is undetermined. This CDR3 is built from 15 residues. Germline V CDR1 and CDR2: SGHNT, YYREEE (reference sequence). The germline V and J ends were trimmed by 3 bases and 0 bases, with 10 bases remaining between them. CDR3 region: CASSSDGSSYNEQFF. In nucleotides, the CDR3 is TGTGCCAGCAGCTCCGACGGTAGCTCCTACAATGAGCAGTTCTTC.

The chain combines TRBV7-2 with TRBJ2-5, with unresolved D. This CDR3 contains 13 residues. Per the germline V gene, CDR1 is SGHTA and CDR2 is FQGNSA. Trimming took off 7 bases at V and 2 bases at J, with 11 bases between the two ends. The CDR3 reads CASNFPNQETQYF. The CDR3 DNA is TGTGCCAGCAACTTCCCAAATCAAGAGACCCAGTACTTC.

The CDR3 region has the DNA TGTGCCAGCAGCCCGGGACCCGGCGGCGGGGAGCTGTTTTTT. This translates into CASSPGPGGGELFF. V is TRBV7-2 and J is TRBJ2-2; D assignment may be TRBD1 or TRBD2 (5 bases each). The CDR3 has 14 residues. Trimming pared 5 bases from V and 7 bases from J, leaving 14 bases between. CDR1 and CDR2 from the germline V gene are SGHTA and FQGNSA. Based on the CDR3 plus reference TRBV7-2 and TRBJ2-2, the full variable domain is GAGVSQSPSNKVTEKGKDVELRCDPISGHTALYWYRQSLGQGLEFLIYFQGNSAPDKSGLPSDRFSAERTGGSVSTLTIQRTQQEDSAVYLCASSPGPGGGELFFGEGSRLTVL.

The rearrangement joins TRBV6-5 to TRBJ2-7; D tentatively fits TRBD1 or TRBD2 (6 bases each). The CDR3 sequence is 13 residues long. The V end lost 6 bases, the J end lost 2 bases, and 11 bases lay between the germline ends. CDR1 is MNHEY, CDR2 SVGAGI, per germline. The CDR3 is CASRRDTAYEQYV. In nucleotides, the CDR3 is TGTGCCAGCAGGCGGGACACCGCCTACGAGCAGTACGTC.

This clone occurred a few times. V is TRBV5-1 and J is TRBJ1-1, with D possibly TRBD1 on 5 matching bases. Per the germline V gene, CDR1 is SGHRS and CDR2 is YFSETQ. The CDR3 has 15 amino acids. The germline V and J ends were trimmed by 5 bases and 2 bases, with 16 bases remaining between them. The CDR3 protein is CASRKSDSRNTEAFF. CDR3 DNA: TGCGCCAGCAGGAAGTCAGACAGTCGTAACACTGAAGCTTTCTTT.

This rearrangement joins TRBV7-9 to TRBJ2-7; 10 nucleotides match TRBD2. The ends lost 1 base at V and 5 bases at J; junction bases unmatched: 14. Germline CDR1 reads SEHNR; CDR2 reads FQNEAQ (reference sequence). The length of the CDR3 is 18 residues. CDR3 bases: TGTGCCAGCAGCTTAGAGACTAGCGGGCGCTTTATTGTCCACGAGCAGTACTTC. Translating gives CASSLETSGRFIVHEQYF. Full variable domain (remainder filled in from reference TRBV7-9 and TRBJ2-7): DTGVSQNPRHKITKRGQNVTFRCDPISEHNRLYWYRQTLGQGPEFLTYFQNEAQLEKSRLLSDRFSAERPKGSFSTLEIQRTEQGDSAMYLCASSLETSGRFIVHEQYFGPGTRLTVT.

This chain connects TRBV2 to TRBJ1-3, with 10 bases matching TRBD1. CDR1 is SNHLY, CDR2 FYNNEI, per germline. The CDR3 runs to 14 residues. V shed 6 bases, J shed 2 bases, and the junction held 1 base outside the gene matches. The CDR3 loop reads CASSGTGAGNTIYF. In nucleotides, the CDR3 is TGTGCCAGCAGCGGGACAGGGGCTGGAAACACCATATATTTT.

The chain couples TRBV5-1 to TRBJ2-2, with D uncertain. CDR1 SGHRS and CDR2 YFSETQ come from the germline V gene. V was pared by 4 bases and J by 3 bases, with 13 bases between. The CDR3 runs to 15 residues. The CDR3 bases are TGCGCCAGCAGCCGTCTGGGTGGGGACACCGGGGAGCTGTTTTTT. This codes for CASSRLGGDTGELFF.

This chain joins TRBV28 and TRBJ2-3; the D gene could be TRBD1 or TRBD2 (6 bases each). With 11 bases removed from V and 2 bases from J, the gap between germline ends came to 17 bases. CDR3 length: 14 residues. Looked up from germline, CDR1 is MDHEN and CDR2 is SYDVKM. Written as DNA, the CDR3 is TGTGCCGCTAATCGAGGGGGGATCACAGATACGCAGTATTTT. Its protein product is CAANRGGITDTQYF.

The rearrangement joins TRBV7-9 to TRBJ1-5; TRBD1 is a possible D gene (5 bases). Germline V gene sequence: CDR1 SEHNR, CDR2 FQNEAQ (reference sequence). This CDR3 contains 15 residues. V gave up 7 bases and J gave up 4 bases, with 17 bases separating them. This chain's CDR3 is CASTEGAGWNQPQHF. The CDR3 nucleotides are TGTGCCAGCACGGAAGGGGCAGGATGGAATCAGCCCCAGCATTTT.

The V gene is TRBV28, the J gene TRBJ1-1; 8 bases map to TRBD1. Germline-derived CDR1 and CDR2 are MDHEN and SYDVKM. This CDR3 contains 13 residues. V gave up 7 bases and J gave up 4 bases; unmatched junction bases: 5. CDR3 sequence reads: CASNTQGGTEAFF. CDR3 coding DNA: TGTGCCAGCAACACACAGGGGGGCACTGAAGCTTTCTTT.

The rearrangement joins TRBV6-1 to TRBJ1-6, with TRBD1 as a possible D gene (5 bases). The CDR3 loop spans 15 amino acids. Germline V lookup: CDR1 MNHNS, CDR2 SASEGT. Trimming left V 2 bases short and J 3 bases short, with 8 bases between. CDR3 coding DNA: TGTGCCAGCAGTGAATCGACAGTCTATAATTCACCCCTCCACTTT. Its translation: CASSESTVYNSPLHF.